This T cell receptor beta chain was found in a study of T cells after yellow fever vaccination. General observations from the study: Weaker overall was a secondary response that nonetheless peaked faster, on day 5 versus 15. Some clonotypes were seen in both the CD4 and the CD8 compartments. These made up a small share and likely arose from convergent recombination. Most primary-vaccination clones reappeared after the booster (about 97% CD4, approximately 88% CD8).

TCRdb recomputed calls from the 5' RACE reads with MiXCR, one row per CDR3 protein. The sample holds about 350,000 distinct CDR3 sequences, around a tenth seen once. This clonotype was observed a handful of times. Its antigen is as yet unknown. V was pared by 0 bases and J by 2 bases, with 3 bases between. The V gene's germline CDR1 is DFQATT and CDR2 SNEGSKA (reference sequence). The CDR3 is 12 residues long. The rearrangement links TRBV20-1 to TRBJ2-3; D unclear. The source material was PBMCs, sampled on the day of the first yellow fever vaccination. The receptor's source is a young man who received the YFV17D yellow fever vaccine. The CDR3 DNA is TGCAGTGCTAGAGACGACACAGATACGCAGTATTTT. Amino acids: CSARDDTDTQYF.